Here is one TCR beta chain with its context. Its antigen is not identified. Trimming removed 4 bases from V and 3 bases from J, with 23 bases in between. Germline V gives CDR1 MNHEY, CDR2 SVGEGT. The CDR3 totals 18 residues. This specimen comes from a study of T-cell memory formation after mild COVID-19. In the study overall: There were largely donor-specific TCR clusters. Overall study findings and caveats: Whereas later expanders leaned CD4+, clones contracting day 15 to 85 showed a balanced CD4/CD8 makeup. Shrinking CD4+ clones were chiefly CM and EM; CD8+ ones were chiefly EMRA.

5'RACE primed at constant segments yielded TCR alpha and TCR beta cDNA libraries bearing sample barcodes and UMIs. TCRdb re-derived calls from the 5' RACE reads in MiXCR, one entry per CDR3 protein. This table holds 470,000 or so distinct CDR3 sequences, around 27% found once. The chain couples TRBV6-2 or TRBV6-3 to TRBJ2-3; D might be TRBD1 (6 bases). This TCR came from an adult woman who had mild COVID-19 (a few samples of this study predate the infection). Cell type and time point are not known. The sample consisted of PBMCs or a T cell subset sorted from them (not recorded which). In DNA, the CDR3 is TGTGCCAGCAGTTTGACCAAGTTCGACAGGTCGGGGACAGATACGCAGTATTTT. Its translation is CASSLTKFDRSGTDTQYF.